Sequencing of this T cell receptor (beta chain) was carried out in a study of blood T cell repertoires in COVID-19. Study-wide background: The cDNA or gDNA used as material had been derived from T cells, B-cell-depleted T cells, or PBMCs.

In the source study's methods: Amplification of reference gene primers was used by the study to estimate nucleated cell counts. Using immunoSEQ multiplex PCR, the repertoire was profiled, and TCRdb retains in-frame clones only, with some absent. V and J calls and clone size are copied from that table; D and trimming were computed from the DNA. The table has about 320,000 clones, roughly 90% seen once. Clinical histories supplied by participants themselves formed the basis of cohort assignment. CDR3 length: 14 amino acids. CDR1 is SGHTA, CDR2 FQGNSA, per germline. V dropped 3 bases and J dropped 4 bases, with 12 bases sitting between them.

This TCR was sampled from a young woman who had been exposed to COVID-19. Sequenced: PBMCs or T cells enriched from blood (not recorded which). The V call is TRBV7-2, the J call TRBJ1-2; D might be TRBD1 (5 bases). DNA of the CDR3: TGTGCCAGCAGCTTGGCCACAGGCCTCTATGGCTACACCTTC. Amino acid sequence: CASSLATGLYGYTF.